The rows below give T cell receptor beta chains drawn from one sample of a study of cytomegalovirus exposure and HLA in healthy donors. Libraries were prepared by immunoSEQ multiplex PCR; TCRdb keeps only in-frame clonotypes and omits some of them. The sample lists about 110,000 clones; 70% to 85% were seen once. Sequencing input: PBMCs. Source of these receptors: a woman aged 35 to 49 in good health and CMV-seronegative. Both conserved end residues are part of each CDR3. Each record gives: CDR3 protein, CDR3 DNA, V gene, clone size, D gene, J gene. The D gene is left open where the match is weak. Part of the rows lack a size; the others show once, few, many or a class for expanded clones.

CDR3aa: CASSPKGQGGHGYTF
CDR3nt: TGTGCCAGCAGTCCCAAGGGACAGGGTGGCCATGGCTACACCTTC
v_gene: TRBV6-5
abundance: .
d_gene: TRBD1
j_gene: TRBJ1-2

CDR3aa: CASSPTLFAIGQANTEAFF
CDR3nt: TGTGCCAGCTCACCAACCCTGTTCGCGATCGGACAGGCGAACACTGAAGCTTTCTTT
v_gene: TRBV18
abundance: few
d_gene: TRBD1
j_gene: TRBJ1-1

CDR3aa: CASSLRTCQPQHF
CDR3nt: TGTGCCAGCAGCCTTAGAACTTGTCAGCCCCAGCATTTT
v_gene: TRBV11-3
abundance: .
d_gene: .
j_gene: TRBJ1-5

CDR3aa: CASSLTGGNEQFF
CDR3nt: TGTGCCAGCAGTCTTACAGGGGGGAATGAGCAGTTCTTC
v_gene: TRBV6-1
abundance: .
d_gene: TRBD1
j_gene: TRBJ2-1

CDR3aa: CASSLLGLNTEAFF
CDR3nt: TGCGCCAGCAGCTTGTTGGGGCTGAACACTGAAGCTTTCTTT
v_gene: TRBV5-1
abundance: once
d_gene: .
j_gene: TRBJ1-1

CDR3aa: CASSLASLGGEEQYF
CDR3nt: TGCGCCAGCAGCTTGGCCTCATTAGGGGGCGAGGAGCAGTACTTC
v_gene: TRBV5-1
abundance: .
d_gene: TRBD1
j_gene: TRBJ2-7

CDR3aa: CASSVDRDTGELFF
CDR3nt: TGTGCCAGCAGCGTAGACAGGGACACCGGGGAGCTGTTTTTT
v_gene: TRBV7-7
abundance: .
d_gene: TRBD1
j_gene: TRBJ2-2

CDR3aa: CASSSPGVAGVYEQYF
CDR3nt: TGTGCCAGCAGTTCCCCAGGGGTAGCGGGGGTCTACGAGCAGTACTTC
v_gene: TRBV28
abundance: .
d_gene: TRBD2
j_gene: TRBJ2-7

CDR3aa: CASSPLTGGFHEKLFF
CDR3nt: TGTGCCAGCAGTCCGCTGACAGGGGGGTTCCATGAAAAACTGTTTTTT
v_gene: TRBV27
abundance: .
d_gene: TRBD1
j_gene: TRBJ1-4

CDR3aa: CASSPANNEQFF
CDR3nt: TGTGCCAGCAGCCCAGCGAACAATGAGCAGTTCTTC
v_gene: TRBV7-8
abundance: once
d_gene: .
j_gene: TRBJ2-1

CDR3aa: CASSLNPDRGGEKLFF
CDR3nt: TGTGCCAGCAGCTTAAACCCCGACAGGGGAGGTGAAAAACTGTTTTTT
v_gene: TRBV7-2
abundance: .
d_gene: TRBD1
j_gene: TRBJ1-4

CDR3aa: CASSWNFQGSEQYF
CDR3nt: TGTGCCAGCAGCTGGAACTTCCAGGGTTCCGAGCAGTACTTC
v_gene: TRBV5-4
abundance: .
d_gene: .
j_gene: TRBJ2-7

CDR3aa: CASSSGLQETQYF
CDR3nt: TGTGCCAGCAGCTCAGGACTGCAAGAGACCCAGTACTTC
v_gene: TRBV7-7
abundance: .
d_gene: .
j_gene: TRBJ2-5

CDR3aa: CASSLAQQHADTQYF
CDR3nt: TGTGCCAGCAGCTTGGCACAGCAGCACGCAGATACGCAGTATTTT
v_gene: TRBV5-8
abundance: .
d_gene: .
j_gene: TRBJ2-3

CDR3aa: CAISEAGDLDTQYF
CDR3nt: TGTGCCATCTCCGAAGCGGGGGACCTCGATACGCAGTATTTT
v_gene: TRBV10-3
abundance: .
d_gene: TRBD2
j_gene: TRBJ2-3